This TCR beta chain is from a study of blood T cell repertoires in COVID-19. Study information: Both acute and convalescent COVID-19 samples were obtained from the United States, Italy and Spain. The analysed material was cDNA or gDNA that came from T cells, B-cell-depleted T cells, or PBMCs.

Ages ranged from about 18 to 89 years, with residence in around 24 US areas. Cohorts were based on clinical histories the participants reported. The CDR3 extends over 13 amino acids. The V end lost 0 bases, the J end lost 4 bases, and 8 bases lay between the germline ends. CDR1 SGHRS and CDR2 YFSETQ come from the germline V gene. TCRdb keeps only in-frame clones here, not all; method: immunoSEQ multiplex PCR. The sample records 250,000 to 300,000 clones, roughly 81% being singletons. The rearrangement uses TRBV5-1 and TRBJ2-7; tentative D call: TRBD1 (5 bases). Sequencing was performed on PBMCs or T cells enriched from blood (not recorded which). This TCR was sampled from a woman aged 45-65 years who had been exposed to COVID-19. The CDR3: CASSLGGRYEQYF. The CDR3 DNA sequence: TGCGCCAGCAGCTTGGGGGGCCGTTACGAGCAGTACTTC.